Listed below are T cell receptor beta chains from one sample, sequenced in a study of blood T cell repertoires in COVID-19. Libraries were prepared by immunoSEQ multiplex PCR; TCRdb keeps only in-frame clonotypes and omits some of them. The sample has more than 150,000 clones, around four fifths seen once. The specimen was PBMCs or T cells enriched from blood (not recorded which). Source of these receptors: a woman between 55 and 75 years old who had recovered from COVID-19. Each CDR3 is given with its conserved first and last residue. The D gene is left open where the match is weak. Some rows have no size entry. The others give once, few or many, or a class for an expanded clone.

clone size: few
V gene: TRBV28
D gene: NA
J gene: TRBJ1-1
CDR3 protein: CASSLRTEAFF
CDR3 DNA: TGTGCCAGCAGTTTACGTACTGAAGCTTTCTTT

clone size: few
V gene: TRBV27
D gene: NA
J gene: TRBJ1-6
CDR3 protein: CASRRDTYSPLHF
CDR3 DNA: TGTGCCAGCAGACGGGACACCTATTCACCCCTCCACTTT

clone size: NA
V gene: TRBV3-1/TRBV3-2
D gene: TRBD1
J gene: TRBJ1-6
CDR3 protein: CASSSTGGGNSPLHF
CDR3 DNA: TGTGCCAGCAGCTCGACAGGGGGCGGTAATTCACCCCTCCACTTT

clone size: NA
V gene: TRBV9
D gene: NA
J gene: TRBJ1-2
CDR3 protein: CASSVEPTAYGYTF
CDR3 DNA: TGTGCCAGCAGCGTAGAACCAACAGCCTATGGCTACACCTTC

clone size: NA
V gene: TRBV25-1
D gene: NA
J gene: TRBJ2-5
CDR3 protein: CASSEYGGTETQYF
CDR3 DNA: TGTGCCAGCAGTGAATATGGCGGGACAGAGACCCAGTACTTC

clone size: NA
V gene: TRBV9
D gene: TRBD2
J gene: TRBJ2-7
CDR3 protein: CASSVREGTHYEQYF
CDR3 DNA: TGTGCCAGCAGCGTACGGGAGGGGACCCACTACGAGCAGTACTTC

clone size: NA
V gene: TRBV3-1/TRBV3-2
D gene: NA
J gene: TRBJ1-3
CDR3 protein: CASSPTGIDSGNTIYF
CDR3 DNA: TGTGCCAGCAGCCCAACAGGGATCGACTCTGGAAACACCATATATTTT

clone size: NA
V gene: TRBV30
D gene: NA
J gene: TRBJ1-1
CDR3 protein: CAWSPHGRVAEAFF
CDR3 DNA: TGTGCCTGGAGCCCTCACGGGAGGGTGGCTGAAGCTTTCTTT

clone size: NA
V gene: TRBV5-1
D gene: TRBD1
J gene: TRBJ1-1
CDR3 protein: CASSRQTGEVRTEAFF
CDR3 DNA: TGCGCCAGCAGCAGGCAGACAGGGGAGGTTCGGACTGAAGCTTTCTTT

clone size: NA
V gene: TRBV12-3/TRBV12-4
D gene: NA
J gene: TRBJ1-4
CDR3 protein: CASSFTVKKLFF
CDR3 DNA: TGTGCCAGCAGTTTTACGGTTAAAAAACTGTTTTTT

clone size: once
V gene: TRBV4-1
D gene: NA
J gene: TRBJ1-1
CDR3 protein: CASSQDMGKWGPNTEAFF
CDR3 DNA: TGCGCCAGCAGCCAAGATATGGGAAAATGGGGCCCGAACACTGAAGCTTTCTTT

clone size: NA
V gene: TRBV4-1
D gene: TRBD2
J gene: TRBJ2-3
CDR3 protein: CASSPGLAGLLTSTDTQYF
CDR3 DNA: TGCGCCAGCAGCCCGGGACTAGCGGGCCTCTTAACTAGCACAGATACGCAGTATTTT

clone size: NA
V gene: TRBV18
D gene: TRBD1
J gene: TRBJ1-2
CDR3 protein: CASSPGQGSLGYTF
CDR3 DNA: TGTGCCAGCTCACCCGGACAGGGATCTCTTGGCTACACCTTC

clone size: NA
V gene: TRBV21-1
D gene: NA
J gene: TRBJ2-7
CDR3 protein: CASSAAGQGYEQYF
CDR3 DNA: TGTGCCAGCAGCGCGGCGGGACAGGGCTACGAGCAGTACTTC

clone size: many
V gene: TRBV28
D gene: NA
J gene: TRBJ1-5
CDR3 protein: CASSWEGTKPQHF
CDR3 DNA: TGTGCCAGCAGTTGGGAGGGGACCAAGCCCCAGCATTTT

clone size: NA
V gene: TRBV5-1
D gene: NA
J gene: TRBJ1-4
CDR3 protein: CASSLFLSNEKLFF
CDR3 DNA: TGCGCCAGCAGCTTGTTTCTTTCTAATGAAAAACTGTTTTTT

clone size: NA
V gene: TRBV4-2
D gene: NA
J gene: TRBJ2-7
CDR3 protein: CASSQQSYRVGYEQYF
CDR3 DNA: TGTGCCAGCAGCCAACAAAGTTACAGGGTAGGATACGAGCAGTACTTC

clone size: NA
V gene: TRBV7-8
D gene: NA
J gene: TRBJ1-3
CDR3 protein: CASSLAQTSSGNTIYF
CDR3 DNA: TGTGCCAGCAGCTTAGCGCAAACATCCTCTGGAAACACCATATATTTT

clone size: NA
V gene: TRBV27
D gene: NA
J gene: TRBJ2-2
CDR3 protein: CASSSDSGELFF
CDR3 DNA: TGTGCCAGCAGTTCGGACTCCGGGGAGCTGTTTTTT

clone size: few
V gene: TRBV11-2
D gene: NA
J gene: TRBJ2-1
CDR3 protein: CASSLIRGVNSYNEQFF
CDR3 DNA: TGTGCCAGCAGCTTAATCAGGGGGGTTAACTCCTACAATGAGCAGTTCTTC

clone size: once
V gene: TRBV6-2/TRBV6-3
D gene: TRBD2
J gene: TRBJ2-3
CDR3 protein: CASSTFTGGSTDTQYF
CDR3 DNA: TGTGCCAGCAGCACTTTTACGGGGGGAAGCACAGATACGCAGTATTTT

clone size: NA
V gene: TRBV10-3
D gene: TRBD1
J gene: TRBJ2-1
CDR3 protein: CAIREQGSSYNEQFF
CDR3 DNA: TGTGCCATCAGGGAACAGGGGAGCTCCTACAATGAGCAGTTCTTC

clone size: once
V gene: TRBV11-3
D gene: NA
J gene: TRBJ1-1
CDR3 protein: CASSVGGSNTEAFF
CDR3 DNA: TGTGCCAGCAGCGTGGGAGGGTCGAACACTGAAGCTTTCTTT

clone size: NA
V gene: TRBV3-1/TRBV3-2
D gene: NA
J gene: TRBJ2-7
CDR3 protein: CASSQDLGVVEQYF
CDR3 DNA: TGTGCCAGCAGCCAAGACCTGGGAGTGGTCGAGCAGTACTTC

clone size: NA
V gene: TRBV2
D gene: NA
J gene: TRBJ2-3
CDR3 protein: CASSELGGTDTQYF
CDR3 DNA: TGTGCCAGCAGTGAACTGGGGGGAACAGATACGCAGTATTTT

clone size: NA
V gene: TRBV2
D gene: TRBD2
J gene: TRBJ2-7
CDR3 protein: CASITAEMAPSGSYEQYF
CDR3 DNA: TGTGCCAGCATAACGGCCGAAATGGCGCCTAGCGGGTCCTACGAGCAGTACTTC

clone size: few
V gene: TRBV30
D gene: TRBD1
J gene: TRBJ1-5
CDR3 protein: CAWSRGTDQPQHF
CDR3 DNA: TGTGCCTGGAGTCGGGGGACAGATCAGCCCCAGCATTTT

clone size: NA
V gene: TRBV11-2
D gene: NA
J gene: TRBJ1-1
CDR3 protein: CASSLGTPNTEAFF
CDR3 DNA: TGTGCCAGCAGCTTAGGGACTCCGAACACTGAAGCTTTCTTT

clone size: NA
V gene: TRBV4-1
D gene: NA
J gene: TRBJ2-3
CDR3 protein: CASSQGSFGSTDTQYF
CDR3 DNA: TGCGCCAGCAGCCAAGGCTCTTTCGGGAGCACAGATACGCAGTATTTT

clone size: NA
V gene: TRBV9
D gene: TRBD2
J gene: TRBJ2-1
CDR3 protein: CASSPAGPGGNNEQFF
CDR3 DNA: TGTGCCAGCTCCCCTGCTGGTCCGGGGGGAAACAATGAGCAGTTCTTC

clone size: NA
V gene: TRBV18
D gene: NA
J gene: TRBJ1-2
CDR3 protein: CASSGPGYTF
CDR3 DNA: TGTGCCAGCTCGGGCCCTGGCTACACCTTC

clone size: NA
V gene: TRBV7-9
D gene: TRBD1
J gene: TRBJ2-3
CDR3 protein: CASSKTGGKPPRVTQYF
CDR3 DNA: TGTGCCAGCAGCAAAACAGGGGGGAAACCCCCTCGGGTTACGCAGTATTTT

clone size: NA
V gene: TRBV10-3
D gene: TRBD1
J gene: TRBJ1-3
CDR3 protein: CAIIGHGTASGNTIYF
CDR3 DNA: TGTGCCATCATAGGACACGGGACAGCCTCTGGAAACACCATATATTTT

clone size: NA
V gene: TRBV6-5
D gene: NA
J gene: TRBJ1-5
CDR3 protein: CASTPRDGRNQPQHF
CDR3 DNA: TGTGCCAGCACTCCCCGGGACGGGAGAAATCAGCCCCAGCATTTT

clone size: NA
V gene: TRBV6-5
D gene: TRBD2
J gene: TRBJ2-1
CDR3 protein: CASSYSASGYNEQFF
CDR3 DNA: TGTGCCAGCAGTTACTCGGCTAGCGGTTACAATGAGCAGTTCTTC

clone size: NA
V gene: TRBV11-2
D gene: NA
J gene: TRBJ1-5
CDR3 protein: CASSLAQNQPQHF
CDR3 DNA: TGTGCCAGCAGCTTAGCGCAGAATCAGCCCCAGCATTTT

clone size: NA
V gene: TRBV30
D gene: NA
J gene: TRBJ2-3
CDR3 protein: CAWSFGGITDTQYF
CDR3 DNA: TGTGCCTGGAGCTTTGGGGGGATCACAGATACGCAGTATTTT

clone size: NA
V gene: TRBV25-1
D gene: TRBD1
J gene: TRBJ1-2
CDR3 protein: CASSTGQGGGYTF
CDR3 DNA: TGTGCCAGCAGTACGGGACAGGGGGGCGGCTACACCTTC

clone size: NA
V gene: TRBV3-1/TRBV3-2
D gene: TRBD1
J gene: TRBJ2-1
CDR3 protein: CASRATGNSYNEQFF
CDR3 DNA: TGTGCCAGCAGGGCGACAGGGAACTCCTACAATGAGCAGTTCTTC

clone size: few
V gene: TRBV6-5
D gene: NA
J gene: TRBJ2-1
CDR3 protein: CASSYGGGQYNEQFF
CDR3 DNA: TGTGCCAGCAGTTACGGGGGGGGCCAGTACAATGAGCAGTTCTTC

clone size: NA
V gene: TRBV28
D gene: NA
J gene: TRBJ1-4
CDR3 protein: CASSYWAGGEKLFF
CDR3 DNA: TGTGCCAGCAGTTATTGGGCAGGAGGGGAAAAACTGTTTTTT

clone size: once
V gene: TRBV7-3
D gene: NA
J gene: TRBJ2-6
CDR3 protein: CASSLGPGGFASGANVLTF
CDR3 DNA: TGTGCCAGCAGCTTGGGTCCCGGAGGGTTCGCGTCTGGGGCCAACGTCCTGACTTTC

clone size: NA
V gene: TRBV6-1
D gene: NA
J gene: TRBJ1-2
CDR3 protein: CASSEQSYGYTF
CDR3 DNA: TGTGCCAGCAGTGAGCAGTCCTATGGCTACACCTTC

clone size: once
V gene: TRBV28
D gene: NA
J gene: TRBJ1-5
CDR3 protein: CASRSPAGRNQPQHF
CDR3 DNA: TGTGCCAGCAGGTCCCCGGCGGGGAGGAATCAGCCCCAGCATTTT

clone size: few
V gene: TRBV19
D gene: NA
J gene: TRBJ1-2
CDR3 protein: CASLRESSYGYTF
CDR3 DNA: TGTGCCAGTTTAAGGGAGAGTAGCTATGGCTACACCTTC

clone size: NA
V gene: TRBV9
D gene: NA
J gene: TRBJ2-3
CDR3 protein: CASSVKGFGDTQYF
CDR3 DNA: TGTGCCAGCAGCGTAAAGGGGTTTGGAGATACGCAGTATTTT

clone size: NA
V gene: TRBV3-1/TRBV3-2
D gene: TRBD2
J gene: TRBJ2-1
CDR3 protein: CASSRTSGSLDEQFF
CDR3 DNA: TGTGCCAGCAGCCGGACTAGCGGGAGTCTAGATGAGCAGTTCTTC

clone size: NA
V gene: TRBV2
D gene: TRBD1
J gene: TRBJ1-1
CDR3 protein: CASSEGQGWTEAFF
CDR3 DNA: TGTGCCAGCAGTGAAGGACAGGGCTGGACTGAAGCTTTCTTT

clone size: once
V gene: TRBV3-1/TRBV3-2
D gene: TRBD2
J gene: TRBJ2-1
CDR3 protein: CASSQALAGAEEQFF
CDR3 DNA: TGTGCCAGCAGCCAAGCACTAGCGGGAGCTGAAGAGCAGTTCTTC

clone size: NA
V gene: TRBV7-9
D gene: NA
J gene: TRBJ2-7
CDR3 protein: CASSSRTALGGEQYF
CDR3 DNA: TGTGCCAGCAGCAGTAGGACGGCGCTGGGAGGCGAGCAGTACTTC

clone size: NA
V gene: TRBV7-9
D gene: NA
J gene: TRBJ1-2
CDR3 protein: CASSLSGDGYTF
CDR3 DNA: TGTGCCAGCAGCTTATCAGGCGATGGCTACACCTTC

clone size: once
V gene: TRBV28
D gene: TRBD2
J gene: TRBJ2-2
CDR3 protein: CASSSSGADTGELFF
CDR3 DNA: TGTGCCAGCAGTTCTAGCGGGGCCGACACCGGGGAGCTGTTTTTT

clone size: once
V gene: TRBV9
D gene: TRBD1
J gene: TRBJ1-4
CDR3 protein: CASSVAGGPGASTNEKLFF
CDR3 DNA: TGTGCCAGCAGCGTAGCAGGGGGCCCCGGGGCATCAACTAATGAAAAACTGTTTTTT

clone size: NA
V gene: TRBV11-2
D gene: NA
J gene: TRBJ1-1
CDR3 protein: CASSLGALMNTEAFF
CDR3 DNA: TGTGCCAGCAGCTTAGGGGCGCTAATGAACACTGAAGCTTTCTTT